This T cell receptor (beta chain) was sequenced during a study of control samples from healthy donors and cancer patients. The CDR3 has 13 amino acids. V gave up 0 bases and J gave up 7 bases, with 10 bases separating them. The germline gives CDR1 SGDLS, CDR2 YYNGEE. Here immunoSEQ multiplex PCR was the method, and the copy in TCRdb shows in-frame clones only, minus some. In the table there are fewer than 200,000 clones, approximately 94% of which are singletons. The chain is built from TRBV9 and TRBJ1-2, with unresolved D. The origin of this receptor is a man aged 55 to 69 with colorectal cancer. The specimen was PBMCs. As DNA, the CDR3 is TGTGCCAGCAGCGTAGGCTTGGGGAGTGGCTACACCTTC. It specifies CASSVGLGSGYTF. The full variable domain, with the rest looked up from reference TRBV9 and TRBJ1-2, is DSGVTQTPKHLITATGQRVTLRCSPRSGDLSVYWYQQSLDQGLQFLIQYYNGEERAKGNILERFSAQQFPDLHSELNLSSLELGDSALYFCASSVGLGSGYTFGSGTRLTVV.